This T cell receptor beta chain was recorded in a study of blood T cell repertoires in COVID-19. Here immunoSEQ multiplex PCR was the method, and the copy in TCRdb shows in-frame clones only, minus some. Among about 270,000 clones, roughly 80% were seen once, and the ten largest hold 8.5% to 9.5%. The trim removed 1 base at V and 0 bases at J, leaving 6 bases unmatched. Looked up from germline, CDR1 is MGHRA and CDR2 is YSYEKL. CDR3 length equals 17 residues. The material sequenced was peripheral blood. The sequence derives from a woman aged 50 to 60 who had recovered from COVID-19. This chain links TRBV4-1 with TRBJ2-1; 7 bases are shared with TRBD1. DNA of the CDR3: TGCGCCAGCAGCCAAGTCTCCGGGACAGCCTCCTACAATGAGCAGTTCTTC. Its translation: CASSQVSGTASYNEQFF.